This TCR beta chain was identified in a study of a mutant IDH1 vaccine in newly diagnosed glioma. Across the whole study: Vaccination started 4-6 weeks after radiotherapy alone, or with temozolomide cycles.

CDR3 length: 14 amino acids. Germline lookup yields CDR1 MGHDK and CDR2 SYGVNS. V lost 4 bases to trimming and J lost 6 bases, with 16 bases between them. This sample's time point: week 5, during vaccination. Topical imiquimod accompanied each vaccine dose, which consisted of 300 ug of mutant IDH1 20-mer peptide. This clone was seen a handful of times. Antigen unknown. The protocol was immunoSEQ multiplex PCR, while the TCRdb copy is restricted to in-frame clones and leaves out a portion. The table shows over 50,000 clones, with about nine tenths occurring only once. General study points: Top-clonotype changes in peripheral T cells seemed unrelated to pseudoprogression.

The source was PBMCs, collected from a glioma patient whose treatment included an IDH1 peptide vaccine. This receptor was identified in a woman aged 40-49 years with glioma. The V and J genes are TRBV25-1 and TRBJ2-7; the D gene is possibly TRBD2 (7 bases). CDR3: CASSASGGSVEQYF. CDR3 bases: TGTGCCAGCAGTGCTTCGGGGGGCTCGGTCGAGCAGTACTTC.